One and the same sample provided the 31 T cell receptor beta chains below, sequenced in a study of shared clonotypes between healthy human individuals. The protocol was immunoSEQ multiplex PCR, while the TCRdb copy is restricted to in-frame clones and leaves out a portion. The sample has fewer than 850,000 clones; about 96% are singletons. As defined, naive CD8 cells were CD45RO-negative and positively selected for CCR7, with terminally differentiated effector memory CD45RA+ cells excluded. Specimen: naive CD8+ T cells sorted from blood. The receptors here all came from a man aged 25-45 years in good health.

The chain joins TRBV7-8 to TRBJ2-7; 7 bases agree with TRBD2. This CDR3 comprises 14 residues. V was pared by 4 bases and J by 2 bases, with 5 bases of the junction left unmatched. From germline, CDR1 is SGHVS and CDR2 FQNEAQ. The chain's CDR3 is CASSSPAGTYEQYF. CDR3 in DNA: TGTGCCAGCAGCTCTCCAGCGGGGACCTACGAGCAGTACTTC. Looking up the rest from reference TRBV7-8 and TRBJ2-7 gives the full variable domain: GAGVSQSPRYKVAKRGQDVALRCDPISGHVSLFWYQQALGQGPEFLTYFQNEAQLDKSGLPSDRFFAERPEGSVSTLKIQRTQQEDSAVYLCASSSPAGTYEQYFGPGTRLTVT.

On this clone: Other DNA sequences within the sample encode an identical CDR3. The chain has TRBV20-1 and TRBJ2-7; D uncertain. The CDR3 covers 10 residues. From germline, CDR1 is DFQATT and CDR2 SNEGSKA (reference sequence). The V gene lost 3 bases and the J gene lost 2 bases, with 2 bases spanning the gap. CDR3 protein: CSASPYEQYF. Written as DNA, the CDR3 is TGCAGTGCTAGCCCCTACGAGCAGTACTTC.

The gene calls are TRBV27 and TRBJ2-2; weak D call: TRBD2 (5 bases). There are 13 residues in the CDR3. Germline V gene lookup returns CDR1 MNHEY and CDR2 SMNVEV (reference sequence). V lost 7 bases, J lost 6 bases, and 12 bases lay in between. The CDR3 DNA reads as TGTGCCAGCACCGCCAAGAGGGCCGGGGAGCTGTTTTTT. Its translation: CASTAKRAGELFF.

As regards this clone: The same CDR3 arises from other DNA sequences in this sample as well. The chain couples TRBV18 to TRBJ1-1; 8 bases are a match to TRBD1. Per germline, CDR1 KGHSH and CDR2 LQKENI. This CDR3 comprises 15 residues. The V and J ends lost 0 bases and 0 bases, in that order; junction bases with no gene match: 0. Written as DNA, the CDR3 is TGTGCCAGCTCACCACCGGACAGGGTGAACACTGAAGCTTTCTTT. Its translation: CASSPPDRVNTEAFF.

This clone was recorded only once. The chain couples TRBV20-1 to TRBJ2-1; D is undetermined. This CDR3 spans 11 amino acids. From germline, CDR1 is DFQATT and CDR2 SNEGSKA (reference sequence). Trimming removed 4 bases from V and 6 bases from J, with 7 bases in between. The DNA for the CDR3 is TGCAGTGCTAAGCCCCCCAATGAGCAGTTCTTC. Amino acids: CSAKPPNEQFF.

The J gene is TRBJ2-6, the V gene TRBV6-1, with D hard to call. The germline gives CDR1 MNHNS, CDR2 SASEGT. CDR3 length: 14 amino acids. Trimming stripped 6 bases from V and 1 base from J, with 7 bases between. CDR3 bases: TGTGCCAGCAGGGCCGTGTCTGGGGCCAACGTCCTGACTTTC. This encodes CASRAVSGANVLTF.

This chain joins TRBV10-1 and TRBJ2-7, with a weak D call TRBD2 (5 bases). The CDR3 covers 13 residues. Germline V gene data show CDR1 as WNHNN and CDR2 as SYGVQD (reference sequence). V shed 4 bases and J shed 2 bases, with 9 bases lying between them. DNA for the CDR3: TGCGCCAGCAGTGTTGAGGGCACCTACGAGCAGTACTTC. It translates to CASSVEGTYEQYF.

The V call is TRBV27, the J call TRBJ2-3; 11 bases fit TRBD2. Germline lookup yields CDR1 MNHEY and CDR2 SMNVEV (reference sequence). The junction had 2 bases not matched to a gene; V was cut back by 3 bases and J by 6 bases. CDR3 length equals 14 residues. The CDR3 sequence is CASSLASGRDTQYF. For the CDR3, the DNA is TGTGCCAGCAGTTTGGCTAGCGGGAGGGATACGCAGTATTTT.

The chain is built from TRBV7-9 and TRBJ2-1; D gene uncertain. Germline CDR1 reads SEHNR; CDR2 reads FQNEAQ (reference sequence). There are 13 residues in the CDR3. V was clipped by 6 bases and J by 5 bases, with 11 bases between them. The CDR3 loop is CASSFTEDNEQFF. Written as DNA, the CDR3 is TGTGCCAGCAGTTTTACAGAGGACAATGAGCAGTTCTTC.

This clone occurred once. The rearrangement uses TRBV7-9 and TRBJ2-7; 11 bases fit TRBD1. Germline CDR1 is SEHNR and CDR2 is FQNEAQ (reference sequence). V was clipped by 7 bases and J by 2 bases; unmatched bases: 7. The CDR3 has 15 residues. This CDR3 reads CASTGDRGMTYEQYF. CDR3 DNA sequence: TGTGCCAGCACCGGGGACAGGGGGATGACCTACGAGCAGTACTTC.

Notes on this clone: Other DNA sequences within the sample encode an identical CDR3. The chain carries TRBV29-1 and TRBJ2-2, with D maybe TRBD1 (5 bases). This CDR3 spans 13 amino acids. CDR1 is SQVTM, CDR2 ANQGSEA, per germline. V was pared by 4 bases and J by 1 base, with 7 bases between. The CDR3 sequence: CSVVQENTGELFF. CDR3 DNA: TGCAGCGTTGTACAGGAGAACACCGGGGAGCTGTTTTTT.

This chain uses TRBV6-5 with TRBJ2-2; 7 nucleotides match TRBD1. Trimming removed 4 bases from V and 9 bases from J; junction bases left unmatched: 14. CDR1 MNHEY and CDR2 SVGAGI come from the germline V gene. The CDR3 extends over 16 amino acids. As DNA, the CDR3 is TGTGCCAGCAGTTTAACCACGACAGGGAATAGCCGGGAGCTGTTTTTT. This gives the protein CASSLTTTGNSRELFF.

The DNA of the CDR3 is TGTGCCAGCAGCTTAAATGGTAGGGAAGTGGATACGCAGTATTTT. Translating it yields CASSLNGREVDTQYF. The rearrangement uses TRBV7-3 and TRBJ2-3; D not certain. This CDR3 contains 15 residues. The germline V and J ends were trimmed by 1 base and 6 bases, with 14 bases remaining between them. Looked up from germline, CDR1 is SGHTA and CDR2 is FQGTGA.

The chain recombines TRBV9 with TRBJ2-3; D remains ambiguous. The CDR3 is made up of 15 amino acids. Germline loops: CDR1 SGDLS, CDR2 YYNGEE. V lost 1 base and J lost 2, with 11 bases in between. The DNA for the CDR3 is TGTGCCAGCAGCGTAAACGACTTGTACACAGATACGCAGTATTTT. Protein product: CASSVNDLYTDTQYF.

In this sample, this clone turned up once. One end of the junction fails to match germline, which may point to a read error. The chain recombines TRBV7-7 with TRBJ2-1; the match to TRBD2 covers 7 bases. This CDR3 has 15 amino acids. Germline V lookup: CDR1 SSHAT, CDR2 FNYEAQ (reference sequence). CDR3 region: CASSQGPGRGDEQFF. The CDR3 coding sequence is TGTGCTAGCAGCCAGGGCCCGGGGAGGGGCGATGAGCAGTTCTTC.

The J gene is TRBJ2-1, the V gene TRBV11-2; 7 positions agree with TRBD1. Germline V gene sequence: CDR1 SGHAT, CDR2 FQNNGV. This CDR3 contains 19 residues. J lost 3 bases, V lost 0 bases, and 14 bases had no gene match. The CDR3 coding sequence is TGTGCCAGCAGCTTAGATTCTCCGGACAGGAGCTCTGGCTACAATGAGCAGTTCTTC. This gives the protein CASSLDSPDRSSGYNEQFF.

The chain recombines TRBV19 with TRBJ2-3; 9 nucleotides align to TRBD1. J gave up 3 bases and V 8 bases, and 9 bases lay outside the gene matches. CDR1 LNHDA and CDR2 SQIVND come from the germline V gene (reference sequence). The length of the CDR3 is 15 residues. The CDR3, as DNA: TGTGCCAGTTGGGGGCCGGGACAGGGTACAGATACGCAGTATTTT. Protein: CASWGPGQGTDTQYF.

The CDR3: CASSLPGARGYTF. The CDR3 DNA sequence: TGTGCCAGCAGTTTACCCGGGGCGCGAGGCTACACCTTC. This chain links TRBV27 with TRBJ1-2, with D perhaps TRBD1 (5 bases). The CDR3 extends over 13 amino acids. Germline V gene sequence: CDR1 MNHEY, CDR2 SMNVEV (reference sequence). Trimming removed 2 bases from V and 8 bases from J, with 12 bases in between.

As DNA, the CDR3 is TGTGCCAGCAGCCGCGGTGGAGGGACGGAGACCCAGTACTTC. Translated: CASSRGGGTETQYF. The rearrangement uses TRBV5-6 and TRBJ2-5; the D gene is possibly TRBD2 (6 bases). The CDR3 length is 14 residues. V gave up 4 bases and J gave up 5 bases, with 15 bases separating them. Germline V CDR1 and CDR2: SGHDT, YYEEEE.

The chain uses TRBV27 and TRBJ1-1; D is unclear. The germline V gene has CDR1 MNHEY and CDR2 SMNVEV (reference sequence). The CDR3 is made up of 12 amino acids. The V and J ends lost 8 bases and 5 bases respectively, with 12 bases between them. The CDR3 is CASGPGMTEAFF. The CDR3, as DNA: TGTGCCAGCGGCCCAGGAATGACTGAAGCTTTCTTT.

The CDR3 is CASSLYSSGYEQFF. Written as DNA, the CDR3 is TGTGCCAGCAGCTTATACTCTAGCGGTTATGAGCAGTTCTTC. This rearrangement joins TRBV7-6 to TRBJ2-1; TRBD2 agrees at 7 bases. V was pared by 2 bases and J by 8 bases, with 6 bases of the junction left unmatched. CDR1 SGHVS and CDR2 FNYEAQ come from the germline V gene. The CDR3 covers 14 residues.

The CDR3: CAGGLAGGREQFF. In nucleotides, the CDR3 is TGTGCCGGTGGACTAGCGGGAGGGCGCGAGCAGTTCTTC. The chain carries TRBV27 and TRBJ2-1; 15 bases map to TRBD2. Trimming at V came to 11 bases and at J to 10 bases, leaving 6 bases not matched to a gene. The CDR3 is 13 amino acids. Germline loops: CDR1 MNHEY, CDR2 SMNVEV (reference sequence).

The chain is built from TRBV6-5 and TRBJ1-1; 10 nucleotides align to TRBD1. The germline gives CDR1 MNHEY, CDR2 SVGAGI. V was clipped by 7 bases and J by 11 bases; unmatched bases: 13. This CDR3 spans 14 amino acids. CDR3 sequence (DNA): TGTGCCAGCATGCTTATGACAGGGGGCGTGAATGCTTTCTTT. Translated: CASMLMTGGVNAFF.

The V gene is TRBV9, the J gene TRBJ1-2; TRBD1 might be the D (5 bases). With 7 bases removed from V and 11 bases from J, the gap between germline ends came to 15 bases. This CDR3 has 11 amino acids. Germline CDR1 reads SGDLS; CDR2 reads YYNGEE. The CDR3 spells CASLSGARYTF. The CDR3, as DNA: TGTGCCAGCCTTTCCGGGGCCCGATACACCTTC. Full variable domain (remainder filled in from reference TRBV9 and TRBJ1-2): DSGVTQTPKHLITATGQRVTLRCSPRSGDLSVYWYQQSLDQGLQFLIQYYNGEERAKGNILERFSAQQFPDLHSELNLSSLELGDSALYFCASLSGARYTFGSGTRLTVV.

The chain has TRBV4-3 and TRBJ2-3; tentative D call: TRBD2 (5 bases). Between the trimmed V and J ends, which lost 0 bases and 0 bases, there was a span of 10 bases. The germline V gene has CDR1 LGHNA and CDR2 YSLEER. The CDR3 consists of 16 residues. CDR3 bases: TGCGCCAGCAGCCAAGATCTGCGCGGGAGCACAGATACGCAGTATTTT. It encodes CASSQDLRGSTDTQYF.

The chain carries TRBV4-1 and TRBJ2-4, with 11 bases aligning to TRBD2. The CDR3 runs to 15 residues. Germline V gene sequence: CDR1 MGHRA, CDR2 YSYEKL. The junction had 2 bases not matched to a gene; V was cut back by 1 base and J by 6 bases. CDR3 loop: CASSQAGTSGNIQYF. Here the CDR3 DNA reads TGCGCCAGCAGCCAAGCTGGGACTAGCGGAAACATTCAGTACTTC.

V is TRBV2 and J is TRBJ1-1; a weak D match, TRBD1 (6 bases). This CDR3 is 14 amino acids long. Germline values: CDR1 SNHLY, CDR2 FYNNEI. The germline V and J ends were trimmed by 3 bases and 4 bases, with 12 bases remaining between them. The DNA for the CDR3 is TGTGCCAGCAGTGACACAGGGCGGAGCACTGAAGCTTTCTTT. Amino acid sequence: CASSDTGRSTEAFF.

Remarks on this clone: Additional DNA sequences in this sample encode the identical CDR3. The J gene is TRBJ2-7, the V gene TRBV7-9; D uncertain. The germline CDR1 and CDR2 sequences are SEHNR and FQNEAQ (reference sequence). The ends were cut back, 1 base at V and 5 bases at J, with 6 bases in the middle. The CDR3 is 12 amino acids. This chain's CDR3 is CASSLGFHEQYF. The CDR3 coding sequence is TGTGCCAGCAGCTTAGGTTTCCACGAGCAGTACTTC.

Comment on this clone: Since a much larger clone is just one base distant, this may be a read error. This specimen includes other DNA sequences encoding the same CDR3. The chain links TRBV29-1 to TRBJ2-5, with TRBD2 matching over 8 bases. CDR1 SQVTM and CDR2 ANQGSEA come from the germline V gene. The CDR3 contains 15 residues. CDR3 residues: CSVELSSGRQETQYF. The CDR3 nucleotides are TGTAGCGTTGAATTGTCTAGCGGGCGGCAAGAGACCCAGTACTTC.

The chain combines TRBV27 with TRBJ2-7, with TRBD1 matching over 7 bases. The CDR3 has 17 residues. Germline values: CDR1 MNHEY, CDR2 SMNVEV (reference sequence). Trimming at V came to 5 bases and at J to 2 bases, leaving 15 bases not matched to a gene. The CDR3 loop reads CASSVDAGTASAYEQYF. CDR3 coding DNA: TGTGCCAGCAGTGTCGACGCCGGGACAGCGAGCGCCTACGAGCAGTACTTC.

V and J are TRBV29-1 and TRBJ2-3; no firm D call. Trimming took 4 bases from V and 1 from J, leaving 15 bases between them. In germline, CDR1 is SQVTM, CDR2 ANQGSEA. The CDR3 has 15 residues. CDR3 sequence reads: CSVAWAEERTDTQYF. The CDR3 DNA sequence: TGCAGCGTTGCGTGGGCGGAAGAACGCACAGATACGCAGTATTTT.